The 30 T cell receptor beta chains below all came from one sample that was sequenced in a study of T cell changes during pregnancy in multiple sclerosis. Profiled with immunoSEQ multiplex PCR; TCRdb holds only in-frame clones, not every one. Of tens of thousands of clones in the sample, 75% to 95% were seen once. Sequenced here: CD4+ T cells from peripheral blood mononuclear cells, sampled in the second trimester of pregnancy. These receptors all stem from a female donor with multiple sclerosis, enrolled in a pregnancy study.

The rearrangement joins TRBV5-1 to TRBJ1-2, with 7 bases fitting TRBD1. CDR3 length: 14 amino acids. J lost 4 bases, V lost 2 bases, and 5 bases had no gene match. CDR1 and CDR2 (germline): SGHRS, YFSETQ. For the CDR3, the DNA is TGCGCCAGCAGCTTTTCCACAGGGGCCTATGGCTACACCTTC. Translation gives CASSFSTGAYGYTF.

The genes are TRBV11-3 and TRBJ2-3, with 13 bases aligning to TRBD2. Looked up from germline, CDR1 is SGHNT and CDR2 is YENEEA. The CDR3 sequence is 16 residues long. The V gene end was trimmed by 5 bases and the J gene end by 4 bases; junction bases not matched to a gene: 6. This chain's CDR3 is CASSLLAGGTSDTQYF. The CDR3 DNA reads TGTGCCAGCAGCCTACTAGCGGGGGGGACGTCAGATACGCAGTATTTT.

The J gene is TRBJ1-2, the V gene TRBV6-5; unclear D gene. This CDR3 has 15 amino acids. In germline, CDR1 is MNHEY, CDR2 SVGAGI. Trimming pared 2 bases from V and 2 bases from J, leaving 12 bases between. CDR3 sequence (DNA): TGTGCCAGCAGTTACAACAAACAGTTGAACTATGGCTACACCTTC. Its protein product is CASSYNKQLNYGYTF.

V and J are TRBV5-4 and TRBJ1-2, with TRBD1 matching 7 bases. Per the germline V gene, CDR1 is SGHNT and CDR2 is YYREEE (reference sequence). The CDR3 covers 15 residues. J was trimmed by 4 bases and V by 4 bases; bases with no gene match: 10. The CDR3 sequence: CASSRVTGTVYGYTF. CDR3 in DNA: TGTGCCAGCAGCAGAGTGACAGGGACCGTCTATGGCTACACCTTC.

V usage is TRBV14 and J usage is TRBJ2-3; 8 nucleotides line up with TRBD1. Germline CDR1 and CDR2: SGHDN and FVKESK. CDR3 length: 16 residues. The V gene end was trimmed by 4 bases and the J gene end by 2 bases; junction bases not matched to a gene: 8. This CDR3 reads CASSPGTGWATDTQYF. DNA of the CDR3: TGTGCCAGCAGCCCCGGGACAGGTTGGGCCACAGATACGCAGTATTTT.

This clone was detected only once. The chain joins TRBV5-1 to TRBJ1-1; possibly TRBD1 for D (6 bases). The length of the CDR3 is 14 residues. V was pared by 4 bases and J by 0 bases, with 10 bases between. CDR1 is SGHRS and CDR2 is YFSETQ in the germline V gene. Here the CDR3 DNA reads TGCGCCAGCAGCCCGGGACAAATGAACACTGAAGCTTTCTTT. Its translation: CASSPGQMNTEAFF.

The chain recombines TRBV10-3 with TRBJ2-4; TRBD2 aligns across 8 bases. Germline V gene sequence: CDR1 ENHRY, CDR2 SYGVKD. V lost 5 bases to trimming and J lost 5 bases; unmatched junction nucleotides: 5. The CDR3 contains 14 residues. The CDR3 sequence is CAISSGLGENIQYF. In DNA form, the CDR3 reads TGTGCCATCAGTTCGGGACTAGGGGAAAACATTCAGTACTTC.

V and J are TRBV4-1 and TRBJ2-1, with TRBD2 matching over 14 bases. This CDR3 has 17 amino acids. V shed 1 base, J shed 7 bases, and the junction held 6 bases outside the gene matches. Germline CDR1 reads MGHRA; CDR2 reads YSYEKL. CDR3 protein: CASSQVTSGRAGNEQFF. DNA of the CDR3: TGCGCCAGCAGCCAAGTGACTAGCGGGAGGGCAGGGAATGAGCAGTTCTTC.

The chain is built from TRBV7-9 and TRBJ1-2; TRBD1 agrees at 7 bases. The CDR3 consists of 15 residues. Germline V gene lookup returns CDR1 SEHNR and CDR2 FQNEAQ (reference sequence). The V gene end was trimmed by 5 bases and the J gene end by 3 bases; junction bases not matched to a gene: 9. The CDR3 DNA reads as TGTGCCAGCAGCGCTCTACAGGGGTCCTACTATGGCTACACCTTC. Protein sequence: CASSALQGSYYGYTF.

The CDR3 coding sequence is TGTGCCAGCAGGAAACAGGGGGGAGAGACCCAGTACTTC. Its protein is CASRKQGGETQYF. The genes are TRBV28 and TRBJ2-5; 8 positions match TRBD1. Germline V gives CDR1 MDHEN, CDR2 SYDVKM. The CDR3 consists of 13 residues. J was trimmed by 4 bases and V by 6 bases; bases with no gene match: 4.

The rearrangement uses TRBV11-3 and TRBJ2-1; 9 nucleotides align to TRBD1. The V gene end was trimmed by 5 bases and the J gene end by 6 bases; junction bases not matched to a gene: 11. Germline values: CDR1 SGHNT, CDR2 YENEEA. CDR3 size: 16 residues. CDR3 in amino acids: CASSATGTGTTNEQFF. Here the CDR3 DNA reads TGTGCCAGCAGCGCGACCGGGACAGGGACCACCAATGAGCAGTTCTTC.

This CDR3 is CASSEQGAWTF. The DNA of the CDR3 is TGTGCCAGCAGTGAACAGGGGGCATGGACCTTC. The chain couples TRBV28 to TRBJ1-2; TRBD1 matches at 9 bases. The CDR3 covers 11 residues. After removal of 5 bases from V and 14 bases from J, the junction contained 6 bases not matched to a gene. The germline V gene encodes CDR1 MDHEN and CDR2 SYDVKM.

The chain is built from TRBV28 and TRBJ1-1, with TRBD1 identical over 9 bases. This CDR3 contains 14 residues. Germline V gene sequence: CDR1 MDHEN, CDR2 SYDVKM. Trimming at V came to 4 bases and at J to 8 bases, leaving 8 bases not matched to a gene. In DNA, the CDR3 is TGTGCCAGCAGTTCGACAGGGGGGGTAAGAGAAGCTTTCTTT. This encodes CASSSTGGVREAFF.

CDR3 loop: CASSLRLGGSVTEAFF. Here the CDR3 DNA reads TGTGCCAGCAGCTTGCGTCTGGGAGGAAGTGTCACTGAAGCTTTCTTT. V and J are TRBV5-6 and TRBJ1-1; no clear D gene. Germline V gives CDR1 SGHDT, CDR2 YYEEEE. The CDR3 totals 16 residues. V lost 1 base, J lost 4 bases, and 17 bases lay in between.

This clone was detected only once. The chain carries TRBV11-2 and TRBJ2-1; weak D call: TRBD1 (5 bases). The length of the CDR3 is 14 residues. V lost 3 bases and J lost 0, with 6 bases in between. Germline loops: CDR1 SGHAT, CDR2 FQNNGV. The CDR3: CASSLTVSYNEQFF. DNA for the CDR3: TGTGCCAGCAGCTTGACAGTCTCCTACAATGAGCAGTTCTTC.

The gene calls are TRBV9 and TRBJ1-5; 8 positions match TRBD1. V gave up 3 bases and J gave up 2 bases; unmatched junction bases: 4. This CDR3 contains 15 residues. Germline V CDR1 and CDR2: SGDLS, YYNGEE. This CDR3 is CASSAGQGGNQPQHF. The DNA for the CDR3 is TGTGCCAGCAGCGCCGGACAGGGAGGCAATCAGCCCCAGCATTTT. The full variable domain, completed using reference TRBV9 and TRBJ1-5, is DSGVTQTPKHLITATGQRVTLRCSPRSGDLSVYWYQQSLDQGLQFLIQYYNGEERAKGNILERFSAQQFPDLHSELNLSSLELGDSALYFCASSAGQGGNQPQHFGDGTRLSIL.

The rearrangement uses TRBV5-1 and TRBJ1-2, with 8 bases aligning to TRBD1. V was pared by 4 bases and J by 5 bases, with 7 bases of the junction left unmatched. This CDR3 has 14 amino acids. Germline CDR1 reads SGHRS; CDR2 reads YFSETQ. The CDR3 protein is CASSRGQVEYGYTF. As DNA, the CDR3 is TGCGCCAGCAGCAGGGGACAGGTCGAGTATGGCTACACCTTC.

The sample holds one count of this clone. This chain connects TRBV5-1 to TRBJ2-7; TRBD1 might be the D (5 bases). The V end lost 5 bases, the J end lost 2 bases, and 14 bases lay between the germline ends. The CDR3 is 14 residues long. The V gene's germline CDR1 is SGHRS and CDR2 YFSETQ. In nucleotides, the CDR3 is TGCGCCAGCAGTCGCCAGGGTGAGACCTACGAGCAGTACTTC. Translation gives CASSRQGETYEQYF.

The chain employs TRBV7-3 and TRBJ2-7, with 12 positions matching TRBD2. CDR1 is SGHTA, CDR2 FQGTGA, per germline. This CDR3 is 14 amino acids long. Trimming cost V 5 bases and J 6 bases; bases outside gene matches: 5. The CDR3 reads CASSLGLAGSEQYF. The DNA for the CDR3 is TGTGCCAGCAGCCTCGGACTAGCGGGATCCGAGCAGTACTTC.

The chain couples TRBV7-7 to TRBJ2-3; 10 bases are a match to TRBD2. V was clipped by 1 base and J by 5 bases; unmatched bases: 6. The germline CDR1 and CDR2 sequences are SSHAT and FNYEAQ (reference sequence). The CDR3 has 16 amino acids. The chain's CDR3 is CASSLGSGGLGDTQYF. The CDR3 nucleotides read TGTGCCAGCAGCTTAGGTAGCGGGGGGCTGGGAGATACGCAGTATTTT.

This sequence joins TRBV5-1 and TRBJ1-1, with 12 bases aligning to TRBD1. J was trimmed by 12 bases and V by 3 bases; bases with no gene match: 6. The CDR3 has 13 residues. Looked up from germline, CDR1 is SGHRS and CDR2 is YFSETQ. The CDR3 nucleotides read TGCGCCAGCAGCTCACCGGGACAGGGGGCCCCTTTCTTT. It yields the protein CASSSPGQGAPFF.

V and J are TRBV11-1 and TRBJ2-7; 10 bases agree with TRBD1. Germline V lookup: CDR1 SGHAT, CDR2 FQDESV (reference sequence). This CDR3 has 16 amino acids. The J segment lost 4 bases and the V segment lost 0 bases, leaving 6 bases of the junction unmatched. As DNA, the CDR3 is TGTGCCAGCAGCTTAGCTGTTGGGACAGGGGTTTACGAGCAGTACTTC. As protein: CASSLAVGTGVYEQYF.

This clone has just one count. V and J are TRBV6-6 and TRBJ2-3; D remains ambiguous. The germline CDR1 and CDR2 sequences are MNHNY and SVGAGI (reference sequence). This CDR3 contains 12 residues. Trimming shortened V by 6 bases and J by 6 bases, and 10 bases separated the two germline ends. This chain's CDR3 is CASSQTADTQYF. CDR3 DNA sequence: TGTGCCAGCAGCCAAACTGCGGATACGCAGTATTTT.

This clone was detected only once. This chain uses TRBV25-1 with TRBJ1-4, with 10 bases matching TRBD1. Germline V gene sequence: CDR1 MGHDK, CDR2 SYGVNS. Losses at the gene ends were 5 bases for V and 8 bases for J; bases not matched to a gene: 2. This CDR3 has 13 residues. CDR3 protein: CASSRQGAEKLFF. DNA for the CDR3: TGTGCCAGCAGTCGACAGGGGGCGGAAAAACTGTTTTTT. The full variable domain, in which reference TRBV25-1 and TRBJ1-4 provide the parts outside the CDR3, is EADIYQTPRYLVIGTGKKITLECSQTMGHDKMYWYQQDPGMELHLIHYSYGVNSTEKGDLSSESTVSRIRTEHFPLTLESARPSHTSQYLCASSRQGAEKLFFGSGTQLSVL.

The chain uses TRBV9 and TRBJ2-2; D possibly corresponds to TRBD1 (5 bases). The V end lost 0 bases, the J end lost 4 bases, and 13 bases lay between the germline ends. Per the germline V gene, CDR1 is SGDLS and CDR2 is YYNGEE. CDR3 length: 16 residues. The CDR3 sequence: CASSVAAGSTTGELFF. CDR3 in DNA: TGTGCCAGCAGCGTAGCGGCAGGGTCGACCACCGGGGAGCTGTTTTTT. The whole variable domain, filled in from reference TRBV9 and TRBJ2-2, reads DSGVTQTPKHLITATGQRVTLRCSPRSGDLSVYWYQQSLDQGLQFLIQYYNGEERAKGNILERFSAQQFPDLHSELNLSSLELGDSALYFCASSVAAGSTTGELFFGEGSRLTVL.

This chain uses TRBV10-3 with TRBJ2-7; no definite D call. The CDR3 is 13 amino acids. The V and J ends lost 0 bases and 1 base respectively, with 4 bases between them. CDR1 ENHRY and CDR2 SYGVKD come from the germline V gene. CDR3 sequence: CAISESSSYEQYF. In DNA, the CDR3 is TGTGCCATCAGTGAGTCCTCTTCCTACGAGCAGTACTTC.

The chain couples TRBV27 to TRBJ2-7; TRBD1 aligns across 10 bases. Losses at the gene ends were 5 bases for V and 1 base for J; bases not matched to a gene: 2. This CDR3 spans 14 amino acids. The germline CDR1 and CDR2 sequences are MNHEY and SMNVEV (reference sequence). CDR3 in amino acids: CASSRDRGSYEQYF. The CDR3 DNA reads TGTGCCAGCAGTCGGGACAGGGGTTCCTACGAGCAGTACTTC.

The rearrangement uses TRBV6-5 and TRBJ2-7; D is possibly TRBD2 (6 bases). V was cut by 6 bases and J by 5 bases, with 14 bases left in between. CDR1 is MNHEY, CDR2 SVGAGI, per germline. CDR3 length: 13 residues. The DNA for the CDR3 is TGTGCCAGCAGGCCCGGGACTTTGAACGAGCAGTACTTC. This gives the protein CASRPGTLNEQYF.

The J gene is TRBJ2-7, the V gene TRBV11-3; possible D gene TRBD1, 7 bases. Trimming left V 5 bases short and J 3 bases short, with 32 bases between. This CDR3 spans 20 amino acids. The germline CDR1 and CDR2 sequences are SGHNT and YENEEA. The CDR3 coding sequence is TGTGCCAGCAGCGAGGCGAAGGAGGGGGCTAGGCAGAGTTGGGGCTACGAGCAGTACTTC. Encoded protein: CASSEAKEGARQSWGYEQYF.

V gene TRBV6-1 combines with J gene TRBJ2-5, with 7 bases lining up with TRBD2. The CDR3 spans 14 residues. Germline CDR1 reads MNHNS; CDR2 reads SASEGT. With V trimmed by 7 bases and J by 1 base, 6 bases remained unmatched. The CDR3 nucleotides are TGTGCCAGCAAAAGAGGGGAGGGCCAAGAGACCCAGTACTTC. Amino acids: CASKRGEGQETQYF.